This T cell receptor (beta chain) appears in the sequencing data of a study of CD8 T cells in ankylosing spondylitis. Notes on the study in general: According to the report, clones linked to the disease were significantly enriched in matched synovial fluid samples taken from ankylosing spondylitis patients. CD8+ disease-linked clones were present at relatively low frequencies in blood. Among TCR beta sequences, a motif of several highly homologous variants appeared characteristic of ankylosing spondylitis blood.

This clonotype has a count of ten or more. The antigen remains undetermined. It was by quantitative 5'-RACE with molecular barcodes that TCR beta libraries were made. TCRdb re-analysed the 5' RACE reads in MiXCR, keeping a single row per CDR3 protein. The table lists approximately 140,000 distinct CDR3 sequences, under 45% of them singletons, with around 15% in the top ten. The CDR3 spans 14 residues. V shed 0 bases and J shed 0 bases, with 8 bases lying between them. Germline CDR1 and CDR2: DFQATT and SNEGSKA (reference sequence). Sequenced sample: synovial fluid, either unsorted or a sorted T cell fraction (not recorded which). The V and J genes are TRBV20-1 and TRBJ1-1; D is unresolved. This receptor was obtained from a male donor with ankylosing spondylitis. The CDR3 protein is CSARDLRVNTEAFF. The CDR3 DNA is TGCAGTGCTAGAGATTTGAGGGTGAACACTGAAGCTTTCTTT.